The clone carrying this T cell receptor beta chain was seen once. Study processing details: Amplified reference gene primers provided the basis for estimating nucleated cell counts. This table comes from immunoSEQ multiplex PCR, and its TCRdb copy is limited to in-frame clones, with some not included. V, J and clone size are taken as reported in that table, and D and trimming were inferred from the DNA itself. The data contain 110,000 or so clones, around nine tenths of them singletons. The data were obtained in a study of blood T cell repertoires in COVID-19. Study background: The study drew acute and convalescent COVID-19 samples from the United States, Italy and Spain.

The CDR3 loop spans 12 amino acids. V was cut by 3 bases and J by 4 bases, with 9 bases left in between. Germline CDR1 reads DFQATT; CDR2 reads SNEGSKA (reference sequence). The sample was peripheral blood. This rearrangement joins TRBV20-1 to TRBJ1-2, with D uncertain. The clonotype originates from a woman aged 45 to 65 with acute or convalescent COVID-19. DNA of the CDR3: TGCAGTGCTAGTTGGGCAGCCTATGGCTACACCTTC. Protein product: CSASWAAYGYTF.